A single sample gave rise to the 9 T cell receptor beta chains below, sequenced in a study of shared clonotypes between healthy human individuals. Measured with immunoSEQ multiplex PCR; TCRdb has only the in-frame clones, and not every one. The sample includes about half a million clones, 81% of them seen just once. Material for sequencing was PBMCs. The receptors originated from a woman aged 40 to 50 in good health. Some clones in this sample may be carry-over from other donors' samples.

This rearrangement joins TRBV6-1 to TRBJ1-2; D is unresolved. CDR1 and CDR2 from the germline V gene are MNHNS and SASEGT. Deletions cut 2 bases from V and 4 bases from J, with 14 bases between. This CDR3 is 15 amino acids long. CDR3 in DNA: TGTGCCAGCAGTGAAACCCCCCAGTGGGGCTATGGCTACACCTTC. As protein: CASSETPQWGYGYTF.

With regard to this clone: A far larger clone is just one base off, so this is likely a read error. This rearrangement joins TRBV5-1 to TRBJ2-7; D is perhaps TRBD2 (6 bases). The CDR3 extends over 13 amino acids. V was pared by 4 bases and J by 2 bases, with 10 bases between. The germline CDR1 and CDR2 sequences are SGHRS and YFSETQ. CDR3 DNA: TGCGCCAGCAGCACCGGAGGGCCCTACGAGCAGTACTTC. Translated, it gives CASSTGGPYEQYF. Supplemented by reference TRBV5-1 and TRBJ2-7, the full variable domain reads KAGVTQTPRYLIKTRGQQVTLSCSPISGHRSVSWYQQTPGQGLQFLFEYFSETQRNKGNFPGRFSGRQFSNSRSEMNVSTLELGDSALYLCASSTGGPYEQYFGPGTRLTVT.

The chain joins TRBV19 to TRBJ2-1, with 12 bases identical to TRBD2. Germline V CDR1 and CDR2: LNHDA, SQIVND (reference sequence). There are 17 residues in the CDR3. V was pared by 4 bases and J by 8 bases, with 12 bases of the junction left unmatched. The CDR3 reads CASSRGLAGPLGDEQFF. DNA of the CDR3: TGTGCCAGTAGTAGAGGACTAGCGGGACCTTTGGGCGATGAGCAGTTCTTC.

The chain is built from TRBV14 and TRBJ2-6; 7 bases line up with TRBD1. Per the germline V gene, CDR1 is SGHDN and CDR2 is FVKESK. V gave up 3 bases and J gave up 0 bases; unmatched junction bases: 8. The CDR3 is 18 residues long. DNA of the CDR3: TGTGCCAGCAGCCAGGGGACAGACAGACGCTCTGGGGCCAACGTCCTGACTTTC. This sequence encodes CASSQGTDRRSGANVLTF.

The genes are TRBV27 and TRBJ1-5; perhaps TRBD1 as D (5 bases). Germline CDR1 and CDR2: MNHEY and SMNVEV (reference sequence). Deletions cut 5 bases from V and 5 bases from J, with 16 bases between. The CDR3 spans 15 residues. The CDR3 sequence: CASSMRQNLDQPQHF. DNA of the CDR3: TGTGCCAGCAGTATGAGACAGAACCTCGATCAGCCCCAGCATTTT.

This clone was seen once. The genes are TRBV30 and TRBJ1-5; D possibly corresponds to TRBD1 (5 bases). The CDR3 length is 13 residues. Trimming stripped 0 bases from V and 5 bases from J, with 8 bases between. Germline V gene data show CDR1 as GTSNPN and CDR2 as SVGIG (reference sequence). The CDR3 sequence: CAWSVGEDQPQHF. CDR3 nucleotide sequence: TGTGCCTGGAGTGTAGGGGAAGATCAGCCCCAGCATTTT.

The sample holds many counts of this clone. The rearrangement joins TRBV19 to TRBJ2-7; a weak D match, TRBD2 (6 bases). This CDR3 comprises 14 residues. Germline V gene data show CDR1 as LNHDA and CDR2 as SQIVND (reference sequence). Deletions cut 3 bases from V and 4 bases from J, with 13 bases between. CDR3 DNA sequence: TGTGCCAGTAGTATCCCGGGAGTTGGTTACGAGCAGTACTTC. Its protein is CASSIPGVGYEQYF.

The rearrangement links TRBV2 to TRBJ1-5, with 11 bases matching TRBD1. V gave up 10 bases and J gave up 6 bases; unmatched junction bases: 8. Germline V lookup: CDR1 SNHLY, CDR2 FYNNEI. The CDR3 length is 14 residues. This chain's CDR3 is CATSDRGLFQPQHF. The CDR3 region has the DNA TGTGCCACCTCGGACAGGGGGCTCTTTCAGCCCCAGCATTTT.

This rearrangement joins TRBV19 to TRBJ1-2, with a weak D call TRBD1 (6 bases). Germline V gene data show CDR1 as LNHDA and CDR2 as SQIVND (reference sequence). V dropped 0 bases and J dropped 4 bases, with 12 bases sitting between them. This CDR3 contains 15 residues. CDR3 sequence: CASSIDHQGTYGYTF. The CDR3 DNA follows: TGTGCCAGTAGTATAGATCACCAGGGGACCTATGGCTACACCTTC.